This T cell receptor beta chain was identified in a study of T cell changes during pregnancy in multiple sclerosis. Clones were read by immunoSEQ multiplex PCR, and TCRdb kept only the in-frame ones, dropping some. The sample includes some 51,000 clones, around 93% of them seen just once. Germline loops: CDR1 SGHVS, CDR2 FQNEAQ. V dropped 5 bases and J dropped 0; count of bases not matched to a gene: 12. There are 17 residues in the CDR3. This receptor was identified in a female donor with multiple sclerosis, enrolled in a pregnancy study. Source: CD8+ T cells from peripheral blood mononuclear cells, taken in the first trimester of pregnancy. The rearrangement uses TRBV7-8 and TRBJ1-1, with 7 positions matching TRBD1. DNA of the CDR3: TGTGCCAGCAGCCCTACAGCAGGGGGGTTGATGAACACTGAAGCTTTCTTT. This translates into CASSPTAGGLMNTEAFF.